The rows below give T cell receptor beta chains drawn from one sample of a study of cytomegalovirus exposure and HLA in healthy donors. The table came from immunoSEQ multiplex PCR; TCRdb's copy has only in-frame clones and leaves some out. The sample records 100,000 to 150,000 clones, around 80% being singletons. Sample: PBMCs. These receptors all stem from a woman aged 18-35 years in good health and CMV-seronegative. Both conserved end residues are part of each CDR3. The order of the fields is clone size, CDR3 length, V gene, J gene, D gene, CDR3 protein, CDR3 DNA. The D gene is left open where the match is weak. Clone size is given for some rows only: seen once, a few or many times, or a class if the clone is expanded.

>.|13|TRBV7-9|TRBJ1-3|.
CASSTNTGNTIYF
TGTGCCAGCAGCACTAATACTGGAAACACCATATATTTT
>.|15|TRBV5-6|TRBJ1-3|TRBD1
CASSPQGASGNTIYF
TGTGCCAGCAGTCCGCAGGGGGCTTCAGGAAACACCATATATTTT
>.|13|TRBV10-2|TRBJ1-1|.
CASRGGRDTEAFF
TGCGCCAGCAGGGGGGGAAGGGACACTGAAGCTTTCTTT
>.|13|TRBV30|TRBJ1-1|.
CAWNRDLNTEAFF
TGTGCCTGGAACCGGGATTTAAACACTGAAGCTTTCTTT
>.|15|TRBV10-3|TRBJ2-7|TRBD1
CAISKGQGSVHEQYF
TGTGCCATCAGTAAAGGACAGGGGTCGGTCCACGAGCAGTACTTC
>.|13|TRBV2|TRBJ1-2|.
CASKGMSFYGYTF
TGTGCCAGCAAGGGGATGAGTTTCTATGGCTACACCTTC
>.|13|TRBV7-2|TRBJ2-5|.
CASSIRTRETQYF
TGTGCCAGCAGCATCAGGACTCGGGAGACCCAGTACTTC
>.|11|TRBV7-8|TRBJ2-1|.
CASSFGSTQFF
TGTGCCAGCAGCTTTGGGAGTACACAGTTCTTC
>.|14|TRBV7-9|TRBJ2-1|.
CASSRNVEGNEQFF
TGTGCCAGCAGCCGAAATGTAGAGGGCAATGAGCAGTTCTTC
>.|13|TRBV7-9|TRBJ2-3|.
CASSFNLQDTQYF
TGTGCCAGCAGCTTTAACTTGCAAGATACGCAGTATTTT
>.|13|TRBV29-1|TRBJ2-7|.
CSVWGQGSYEQYF
TGCAGCGTGTGGGGGCAAGGTTCCTACGAGCAGTACTTC
>.|16|TRBV21-1|TRBJ2-2|.
CASSNLAGGNTGELFF
TGTGCCAGCAGCAATCTAGCGGGAGGGAACACCGGGGAGCTGTTTTTT
>.|14|TRBV5-1|TRBJ1-2|TRBD1
CASSSRTGNYGYTF
TGCGCCAGCAGCTCCCGGACAGGGAACTATGGCTACACCTTC
>.|18|TRBV5-1|TRBJ2-2|TRBD1
CASSQIPTGQGDTGELFF
TGCGCCAGCAGCCAGATACCGACGGGACAGGGGGACACCGGGGAGCTGTTTTTT
>.|15|TRBV5-6|TRBJ2-6|TRBD1
CASSRTGAGANVLTF
TGTGCCAGCAGCCGGACAGGGGCTGGGGCCAACGTCCTGACTTTC
>.|14|TRBV5-1|TRBJ2-5|TRBD1
CASSFGTDQETQYF
TGCGCCAGCAGCTTTGGGACAGACCAAGAGACCCAGTACTTC
>.|16|TRBV19|TRBJ2-3|TRBD1
CASSKLGQGDADTQYF
TGTGCCAGTAGTAAACTGGGACAGGGTGATGCAGATACGCAGTATTTT
>once|16|TRBV4-2|TRBJ1-2|.
CASSQDRRTASRGYTF
TGTGCCAGCAGCCAAGATCGTAGGACAGCGTCTAGGGGCTACACCTTC
>few|18|TRBV4-1|TRBJ2-3|TRBD1
CASSQEPSDRGLADTQYF
TGCGCCAGCAGCCAAGAGCCCAGCGACAGGGGGCTTGCAGATACGCAGTATTTT
>.|14|TRBV30|TRBJ1-2|.
CAWSPGQTNYGYTF
TGTGCCTGGAGTCCGGGACAAACTAACTATGGCTACACCTTC
>.|13|TRBV30|TRBJ2-1|.
CAGRDSLYNEQFF
TGTGCCGGCCGGGACTCCCTGTACAATGAGCAGTTCTTC
>.|14|TRBV15|TRBJ1-1|TRBD1
CATSRDRGRTEAFF
TGTGCCACCAGCAGAGACAGGGGGCGGACTGAAGCTTTCTTT
>.|15|TRBV2|TRBJ2-5|.
CASSPPVTPKETQYF
TGTGCCAGCAGCCCCCCGGTTACTCCTAAAGAGACCCAGTACTTC
>.|11|TRBV30|TRBJ1-1|.
CAWTIPTEAFF
TGTGCCTGGACTATACCCACTGAAGCTTTCTTT
>once|13|TRBV2|TRBJ2-3|TRBD1
CASRGQVTDTQYF
TGTGCCAGCAGAGGACAGGTCACAGATACGCAGTATTTT
>.|15|TRBV5-4|TRBJ2-7|TRBD2
CASRQGTSDSYEQYF
TGTGCCAGCAGACAAGGGACTAGCGACTCCTACGAGCAGTACTTC
>.|13|TRBV10-1|TRBJ1-1|.
CASSEPGATEAFF
TGCGCCAGCAGTGAGCCGGGAGCAACTGAAGCTTTCTTT
>once|15|TRBV7-8|TRBJ1-2|.
CASSFRTSPGGGYTF
TGTGCCAGCAGCTTCCGGACGTCCCCGGGAGGTGGCTACACCTTC
>.|14|TRBV5-1|TRBJ2-3|TRBD2
CASSLSAGGDTQYF
TGCGCCAGCAGCTTGAGTGCGGGAGGTGATACGCAGTATTTT
>.|16|TRBV4-1|TRBJ2-1|TRBD2
CASSQALAGLYNEQFF
TGCGCCAGCAGCCAAGCACTAGCGGGCCTCTACAATGAGCAGTTCTTC
>.|14|TRBV6-1|TRBJ1-4|.
CASRLTGANEKLFF
TGTGCCAGCAGGCTGACGGGGGCTAATGAAAAACTGTTTTTT
>.|15|TRBV5-1|TRBJ2-3|.
CASSSEGRGRDTQYF
TGCGCCAGCAGCTCCGAGGGGCGGGGTAGGGATACGCAGTATTTT
>.|13|TRBV13|TRBJ2-7|.
CASSSQGSYEQYF
TGTGCCAGCAGCTCCCAGGGGTCCTACGAGCAGTACTTC
>.|12|TRBV10-3|TRBJ1-2|.
CAISAGDGGYTF
TGTGCCATCAGTGCCGGGGATGGGGGCTACACCTTC
>.|15|TRBV6-5|TRBJ2-2|TRBD2
CASRLAGVQTGELFF
TGTGCCAGCAGACTAGCGGGAGTACAGACCGGGGAGCTGTTTTTT